The 9 T cell receptor beta chains presented below share a single source sample, sequenced in a study of response to subunit inactivated influenza vaccine. TCRdb reanalysed the RT-PCR reads using MiXCR and keeps one entry per CDR3 protein. The repertoire holds around 190,000 distinct CDR3 sequences, with 13% to 15% as singletons. Sequences were derived from CD8+ T cells sorted from PBMCs, sampled 4 to 6 days after vaccination. The receptor source for this set is a man between 50 and 59 years old who received an inactivated influenza vaccine.

This clonotype occurred many times. The V call is TRBV12-3 or TRBV12-4, the J call TRBJ2-3, with D perhaps matching TRBD1 or TRBD2 (5 bases each). Trimming removed 6 bases from V and 4 bases from J, with 11 bases in between. The CDR3 totals 13 residues. The CDR3 nucleotides are TGTGCCAGCAGGAGGGGTAGCGCAGATACGCAGTATTTT. Translated: CASRRGSADTQYF.

The table lists this clonotype with a few counts. The chain is built from TRBV3-1 and TRBJ2-7, with D perhaps TRBD2 (7 bases). The CDR3 extends over 14 amino acids. V was cut by 5 bases and J by 7 bases, with 18 bases left in between. The V gene's germline CDR1 is LGHDT and CDR2 YNNKEL (reference sequence). CDR3: CASSAFGGGREQYF. The CDR3 DNA reads as TGTGCCAGCAGCGCCTTCGGCGGGGGCCGGGAGCAGTACTTC.

The rearrangement links TRBV10-3 to TRBJ2-6; D is tentatively TRBD1 or TRBD2 (5 bases each). V was shortened by 7 bases and J by 4 bases, with 17 bases between the two germline ends. Germline V gene lookup returns CDR1 ENHRY and CDR2 SYGVKD. CDR3 length equals 16 residues. The CDR3 here is CAINRDPKLGANVLTF. CDR3 nucleotide sequence: TGTGCCATCAACCGGGACCCCAAACTGGGGGCCAACGTCCTGACTTTC.

This clonotype appeared a few times. This chain connects TRBV30 to TRBJ2-1; D may correspond to TRBD1 or TRBD2 (5 bases each). Germline V gives CDR1 GTSNPN, CDR2 SVGIG (reference sequence). Trimming removed 4 bases at V and 3 bases at J, with 13 bases between. This CDR3 contains 14 residues. CDR3 DNA: TGTGCCTGGATTGGGCGAGGGGTCTACAATGAGCAGTTCTTC. It encodes CAWIGRGVYNEQFF.

This clonotype was seen at least ten times. This rearrangement joins TRBV3-1 to TRBJ2-3; perhaps TRBD1 as D (5 bases). CDR3 size: 17 residues. CDR1 and CDR2 (germline): LGHDT, YNNKEL (reference sequence). Trimming took off 0 bases at V and 0 bases at J, with 13 bases between the two ends. In DNA, the CDR3 is TGTGCCAGCAGCCAAGACTCCTTGACAGATAGCACAGATACGCAGTATTTT. This codes for CASSQDSLTDSTDTQYF.

The chain has TRBV11-2 and TRBJ2-3; D call uncertain. The CDR3 covers 14 residues. Germline loops: CDR1 SGHAT, CDR2 FQNNGV. Trimming took off 1 base at V and 6 bases at J, with 11 bases between the two ends. CDR3 residues: CASSLVLYADTQYF. CDR3 nucleotide sequence: TGTGCCAGCAGCTTAGTGCTATACGCGGATACGCAGTATTTT.

The V call is TRBV12-3 or TRBV12-4, the J call TRBJ2-1, with 9 bases that match TRBD2. Trimming removed 6 bases from V and 4 bases from J; junction bases left unmatched: 10. The CDR3 is 16 amino acids. In nucleotides, the CDR3 is TGTGCCAGCAGCCGGGGACTAGCCTTAGAATACAATGAGCAGTTCTTC. Translating it yields CASSRGLALEYNEQFF.

The rearrangement links TRBV28 to TRBJ2-7, with 9 bases matching TRBD1. Germline values: CDR1 MDHEN, CDR2 SYDVKM. The CDR3 length is 16 residues. Trimming took 6 bases from V and 5 from J; bases not matched to a gene: 14. CDR3 residues: CASSPTQQGAGHEQYF. CDR3 bases: TGTGCCAGCAGCCCTACCCAACAGGGGGCTGGCCACGAGCAGTACTTC.

This clonotype was found a few times. V is TRBV11-1 and J is TRBJ2-1; 10 positions agree with TRBD2. Germline V lookup: CDR1 SGHAT, CDR2 FQDESV (reference sequence). V lost 4 bases to trimming and J lost 0 bases; unmatched junction nucleotides: 15. CDR3 length: 20 residues. In DNA, the CDR3 is TGTGCCAGCAGCTATAGGGGACTAGCGTCCAGGGAGAGCTCCTACAATGAGCAGTTCTTC. Encoded protein: CASSYRGLASRESSYNEQFF.